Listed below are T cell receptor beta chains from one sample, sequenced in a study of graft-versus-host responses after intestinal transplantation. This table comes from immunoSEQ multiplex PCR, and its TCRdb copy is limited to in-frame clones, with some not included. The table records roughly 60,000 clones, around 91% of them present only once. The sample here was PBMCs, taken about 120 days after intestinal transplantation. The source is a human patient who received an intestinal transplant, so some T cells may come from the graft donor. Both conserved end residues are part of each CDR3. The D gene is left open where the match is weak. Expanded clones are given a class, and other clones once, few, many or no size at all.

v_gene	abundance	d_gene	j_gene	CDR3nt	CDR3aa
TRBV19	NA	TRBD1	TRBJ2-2	TGTGCCAGTAGTTACCAGACAGGGGAGAACACCGGGGAGCTGTTTTTT	CASSYQTGENTGELFF
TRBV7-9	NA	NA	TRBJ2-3	TGTGCCAGCAGCTTAGCCCCAGCCCCAGATACGCAGTATTTT	CASSLAPAPDTQYF
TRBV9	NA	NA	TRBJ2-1	TGTGCCAGCGGAGACAGCCTCTACAATGAGCAGTTCTTC	CASGDSLYNEQFF
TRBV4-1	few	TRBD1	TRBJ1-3	TGCGCCAGCAGCCGGACAGGTCGAAACACCATATATTTT	CASSRTGRNTIYF
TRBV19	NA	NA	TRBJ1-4	TGTGCCAGTTGGGGCACGGGGGCAACTAATGAAAAACTGTTTTTT	CASWGTGATNEKLFF
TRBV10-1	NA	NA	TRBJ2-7	TGCGCCAGCAGTTCCCGACAGACTCCGGGCGAGCAGTACTTC	CASSSRQTPGEQYF
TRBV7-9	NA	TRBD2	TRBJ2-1	TGTGCCAGCAGCTTAAAAGTGGGAGGGGACAATGAGCAGTTCTTC	CASSLKVGGDNEQFF
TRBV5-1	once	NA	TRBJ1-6	TGCGCCAGCAGTTTTGTTTCTAATTCACCCCTCCACTTT	CASSFVSNSPLHF
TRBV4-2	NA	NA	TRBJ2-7	TGTGCCAGCAGAGCTCAGGGGAACTACGAGCAGTACTTC	CASRAQGNYEQYF
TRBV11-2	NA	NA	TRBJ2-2	TGTGCCAGCAGCTTAGACAGGGGGGAAATTTGGGAGCTGTTTTTT	CASSLDRGEIWELFF
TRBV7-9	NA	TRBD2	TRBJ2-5	TGTGCCAGCAGCTTTCCCACGGGGGGGCAGTACTTC	CASSFPTGGQYF
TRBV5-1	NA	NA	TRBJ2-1	TGCGCCAGCAGCTTGCATGTTGGCGAGGCCTACAATGAGCAGTTCTTC	CASSLHVGEAYNEQFF
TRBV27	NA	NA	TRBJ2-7	TGTGCCAGCAGTTTATCGCAGGACAGCGGTTACGAGCAGTACTTC	CASSLSQDSGYEQYF
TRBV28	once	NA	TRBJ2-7	TGTGCCAGCAGTTTAGCAGGCTCCTACGAGCAGTACTTC	CASSLAGSYEQYF
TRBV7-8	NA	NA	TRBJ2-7	TGTGCCAGCTCGCAAGAGGCAGCAACCTACGAGCAGTACTTC	CASSQEAATYEQYF
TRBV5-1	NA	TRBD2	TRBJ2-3	TGCGCCAGCAGCTACCAAGCGGGGGGAGGCCCAGATACGCAGTATTTT	CASSYQAGGGPDTQYF
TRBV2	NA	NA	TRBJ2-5	TGTGCCAGCAGTGAAAGGGGCAGGGAAGAGACCCAGTACTTC	CASSERGREETQYF
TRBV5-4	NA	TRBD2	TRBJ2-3	TGTGCCACCGGACTAGCGGGAGGCACAGATACGCAGTATTTT	CATGLAGGTDTQYF
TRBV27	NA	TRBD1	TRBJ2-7	TGTGCCAGCAGTCCATACCTAGTGGACAGGGGGCTTATCTACGAGCAGTACTTC	CASSPYLVDRGLIYEQYF
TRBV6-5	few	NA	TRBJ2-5	TGTGCCAGCAGTTACGGGGGAAGTAGGGAGACCCAGTACTTC	CASSYGGSRETQYF
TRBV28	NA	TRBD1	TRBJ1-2	TGTGCCAGCAAGGACAGGGGCTATGGCTACACCTTC	CASKDRGYGYTF
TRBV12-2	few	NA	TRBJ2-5	TGTGCAAAGGGGCAGGCCAACCAAGAGACCCAGTACTTC	CAKGQANQETQYF
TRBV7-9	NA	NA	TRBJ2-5	TGTGCCAGCACTCAACGAGTTGGACAGCAAGAGACCCAGTACTTC	CASTQRVGQQETQYF
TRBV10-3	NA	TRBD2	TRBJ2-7	TGTGCCATCAGGACGACTAGCGGCGCCGACCCCCAGTACTTC	CAIRTTSGADPQYF
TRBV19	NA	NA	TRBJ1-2	TGTGCCAGTAGTAAGCCCAGGGGTCGTAACTATGGCTACACCTTC	CASSKPRGRNYGYTF
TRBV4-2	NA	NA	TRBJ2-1	TGTGCCAGCAGCCAAGTCTACAATGAGCAGTTCTTC	CASSQVYNEQFF
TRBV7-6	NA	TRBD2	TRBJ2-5	TGTGCCAGCAGCCTTCGGACTAGCGGGGTCCTACTGGAGACCCAGTACTTC	CASSLRTSGVLLETQYF
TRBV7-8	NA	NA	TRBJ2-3	TGTGCCAGCAGCACGCCTTTGAGGAGCACAGATACGCAGTATTTT	CASSTPLRSTDTQYF